This is a list of T cell receptor beta chains from one sample in a study of blood T cell repertoires in COVID-19. Only in-frame clones appear in the TCRdb table, and some are missing; sequencing was by immunoSEQ multiplex PCR. The table includes more than 200,000 clones, roughly 90% detected once. The source material was peripheral blood. The receptors here all came from a human donor in a cohort sampled during active COVID-19. Both conserved end residues are part of each CDR3. D genes are given only for firm matches.

d_gene: TRBD1
v_gene: TRBV19
CDR3aa: CASSVHQPQGANQPQHF

d_gene: -
v_gene: TRBV19
CDR3aa: CASRAAGATREAFF

d_gene: -
v_gene: TRBV30
CDR3aa: CAWTLSGRKNTEAFF

d_gene: -
v_gene: TRBV7-8
CDR3aa: CASSLDRLAAYNEQFF

d_gene: -
v_gene: TRBV4-3
CDR3aa: CASSQDSGVTEAFF

d_gene: -
v_gene: TRBV3-1/TRBV3-2
CDR3aa: CASSQTYQQFF

d_gene: TRBD1
v_gene: TRBV29-1
CDR3aa: CSVATVQGAGGYTF

d_gene: TRBD2
v_gene: TRBV2
CDR3aa: CASIMTSGNEQFF

d_gene: -
v_gene: TRBV28
CDR3aa: CASSPRDILYEQYF

d_gene: -
v_gene: TRBV19
CDR3aa: CASSTGQFSSGANVLTF

d_gene: TRBD1
v_gene: TRBV4-3
CDR3aa: CASSQEPTGDSGNTIYF

d_gene: TRBD1
v_gene: TRBV15
CDR3aa: CATSPGTVSNQPQHF

d_gene: -
v_gene: TRBV9
CDR3aa: CASSVSGTNTGELFF

d_gene: TRBD1
v_gene: TRBV19
CDR3aa: CASSIGDRVFGSPLHF

d_gene: -
v_gene: TRBV19
CDR3aa: CASRGTGINYGYTF

d_gene: -
v_gene: TRBV5-1
CDR3aa: CASSLLRGTDTQYF

d_gene: TRBD1
v_gene: TRBV18
CDR3aa: CASSAAIIPDRGLEF

d_gene: -
v_gene: TRBV21-1
CDR3aa: CASPWATF

d_gene: -
v_gene: TRBV10-3
CDR3aa: CAISPSKAEAGRGGYTF

d_gene: -
v_gene: TRBV19
CDR3aa: CASKQGNYGYTF

d_gene: TRBD1
v_gene: TRBV6-2/TRBV6-3
CDR3aa: CASSWGSRTGAMNTEAFF

d_gene: TRBD2
v_gene: TRBV28
CDR3aa: CASSPAGGGSHEQYF

d_gene: -
v_gene: TRBV27
CDR3aa: CASSFSRGDLYEQYF

d_gene: TRBD1
v_gene: TRBV6-5
CDR3aa: CASSYLDRPSYEQYF

d_gene: -
v_gene: TRBV19
CDR3aa: CASSSRPGQRNTEAFF

d_gene: TRBD1
v_gene: TRBV28
CDR3aa: CASSVTGTDTQYF

d_gene: -
v_gene: TRBV3-1/TRBV3-2
CDR3aa: CASSFRRLNTEAFF

d_gene: TRBD1
v_gene: TRBV7-2
CDR3aa: CASSPGQASYGYTF

d_gene: -
v_gene: TRBV7-9
CDR3aa: CASSLVGPTGADTQYF

d_gene: -
v_gene: TRBV10-2
CDR3aa: CASTYRDLSGANVLTF

d_gene: -
v_gene: TRBV3-1/TRBV3-2
CDR3aa: CASSRDTSLWEQYF

d_gene: -
v_gene: TRBV2
CDR3aa: CASSDRGIYEQYF

d_gene: -
v_gene: TRBV6-5
CDR3aa: CASSRDTNTEAFF

d_gene: TRBD1
v_gene: TRBV6-5
CDR3aa: CASRQGMDQPQHF

d_gene: -
v_gene: TRBV4-3
CDR3aa: CASSRSTRGETQYF

d_gene: TRBD2
v_gene: TRBV9
CDR3aa: CASSASGGRHEQYF

d_gene: -
v_gene: TRBV30
CDR3aa: CAWSGGVEDEKLFF

d_gene: TRBD2
v_gene: TRBV6-5
CDR3aa: CASSATSGGAFEQFF

d_gene: -
v_gene: TRBV4-2
CDR3aa: CASSRSGSYEQYF

d_gene: TRBD1
v_gene: TRBV6-5
CDR3aa: CASKNRDRGTIF

d_gene: -
v_gene: TRBV19
CDR3aa: CASSTGATIAYEQYF

d_gene: TRBD1
v_gene: TRBV30
CDR3aa: CAWGGQGKNEKLFF

d_gene: -
v_gene: TRBV4-3
CDR3aa: CASSQDLGPDYGYTF

d_gene: TRBD2
v_gene: TRBV5-6
CDR3aa: CASSLLTSGSPTLYNEQFF

d_gene: TRBD1
v_gene: TRBV19
CDR3aa: CASSIGGDRGQPQHF

d_gene: -
v_gene: TRBV5-6
CDR3aa: CASSFREEQYF

d_gene: TRBD1
v_gene: TRBV7-2
CDR3aa: CASSWGQGAAYEQYF

d_gene: TRBD2
v_gene: TRBV3-1/TRBV3-2
CDR3aa: CASSQDLGSGRSSYEQYF